The entry below gives a single T cell receptor (beta chain) sequence along with its context. This specimen includes other DNA sequences encoding the same CDR3. In germline, CDR1 is MGHDK, CDR2 SYGVNS. The V gene end was trimmed by 4 bases and the J gene end by 4 bases; junction bases not matched to a gene: 3. This CDR3 is 13 amino acids long. Method: immunoSEQ multiplex PCR; TCRdb's copy keeps in-frame clones and lacks some. The sample records about 40,000 clones, about 87% being singletons. The entry originates in a study of OX40 agonist ivuxolimab in advanced cancers. The chain has TRBV25-1 and TRBJ2-7; 8 bases are a match to TRBD1. This sample comprised CD4+ or CD8+ T cells sorted from blood, obtained in a trial of the OX40 agonist ivuxolimab. This TCR derives from an adult with an advanced solid tumor such as melanoma, head and neck, liver or kidney cancer. The CDR3 loop reads CASSGTGIYEQYF. CDR3 DNA: TGTGCCAGCAGTGGGACAGGGATTTACGAGCAGTACTTC.